This T cell receptor (beta chain) was sequenced in a study of T cell responses to AZD1222 COVID-19 vaccine. Study conclusions and caveats: CD4 TCRs associated with vaccination spanned spike, dominating at 160-218 and 743-854. Unmutated regions of variants are reportedly targeted by nearly half of spike-specific TCRs.

Germline loops: CDR1 KGHSH, CDR2 LQKENI. The J segment lost 2 bases and the V segment lost 2 bases, leaving 9 bases of the junction unmatched. The CDR3 sequence is 18 residues long. With regard to this clone: Its antigen is as yet unknown.

The protocol was immunoSEQ multiplex PCR, while the TCRdb copy is restricted to in-frame clones and leaves out a portion. Seen here are around 130,000 clones, 70% to 90% observed once, and the top ten hold roughly a tenth. Analyses pooled second doses at about 4 or about 12 weeks. The V call is TRBV18, the J call TRBJ1-2; TRBD1 matches 12 bases. This TCR was recovered from an adult who received the AZD1222 COVID-19 vaccine. This sample comprised peripheral blood, obtained 28 days after the second AZD1222 dose. The DNA of the CDR3 is TGTGCCAGCTCACCAAAAACCGGGACAGGGGGCCTGAACTATGGCTACACCTTC. Translation gives CASSPKTGTGGLNYGYTF.